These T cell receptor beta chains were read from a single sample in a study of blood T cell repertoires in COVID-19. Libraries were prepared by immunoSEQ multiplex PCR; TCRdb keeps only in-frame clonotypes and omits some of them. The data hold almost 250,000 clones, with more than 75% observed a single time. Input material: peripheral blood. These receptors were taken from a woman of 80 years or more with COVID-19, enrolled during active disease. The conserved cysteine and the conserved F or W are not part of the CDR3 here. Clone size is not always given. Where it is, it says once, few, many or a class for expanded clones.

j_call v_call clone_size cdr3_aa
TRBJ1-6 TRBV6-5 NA ASREGGNSPLH
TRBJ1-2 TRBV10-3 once AISEGDYGYT
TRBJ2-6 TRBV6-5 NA ASSRTGSGANVLT
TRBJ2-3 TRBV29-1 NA SVDQGAIDTQY
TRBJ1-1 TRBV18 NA ASSPGQTNTEAF
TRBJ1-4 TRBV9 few ASSRGIGVGEKLF
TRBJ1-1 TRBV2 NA AIGQGVMNTEAF
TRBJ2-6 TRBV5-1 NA ATKLEAGANVLT
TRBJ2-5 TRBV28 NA ASRFSGHGETQY
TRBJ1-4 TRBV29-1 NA SVQVQGASEKLF
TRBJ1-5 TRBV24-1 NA ATSRTKTGGLSNQPQH
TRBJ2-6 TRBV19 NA ASSPTGGAGANVLT
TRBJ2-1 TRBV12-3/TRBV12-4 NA ASSPDTYNEQF
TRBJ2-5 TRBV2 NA ASISWRGVGETQY
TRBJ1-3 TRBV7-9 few ASSLGVTGTGAGGHTIY
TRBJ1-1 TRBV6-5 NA ASLGRGITEAF
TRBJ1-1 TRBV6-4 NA ASRPGQGAAF
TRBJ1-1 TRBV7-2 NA ASSLSRGTEAF
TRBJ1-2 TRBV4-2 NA ASSPRQGYGYT
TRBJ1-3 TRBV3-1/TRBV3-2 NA ASSLQKTDRSGNTIY
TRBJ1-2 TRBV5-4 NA ASSLGNRWGGNYGYT
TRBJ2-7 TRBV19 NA ASSYGGEDTPANEQY
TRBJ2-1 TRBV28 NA ASSLPPSRQGVSSYNEQF
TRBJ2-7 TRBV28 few ASSRRQGREQY
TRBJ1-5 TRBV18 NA ASSQDRGPQPQH
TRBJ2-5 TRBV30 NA AWSPSGYSQETQY
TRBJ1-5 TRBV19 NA ASRDLGAVRQPQH
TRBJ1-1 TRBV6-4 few ASSEIRGRTEAF
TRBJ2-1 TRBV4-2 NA ASSQDGAGGQYNEQF
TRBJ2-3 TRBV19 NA ASSPRRGADTQY
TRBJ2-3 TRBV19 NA ASSSLVGRGTDTQY
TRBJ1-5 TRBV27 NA ASRLQGEGQPQH
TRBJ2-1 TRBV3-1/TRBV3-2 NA ASSQELASGGNEQF
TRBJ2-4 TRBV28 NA ASNAQGKAKNIQY
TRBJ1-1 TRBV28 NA ASIGTEAF
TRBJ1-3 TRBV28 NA ASRNSGTGLGNTIY
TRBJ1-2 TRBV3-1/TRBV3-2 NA ASSHEDRGYGYT
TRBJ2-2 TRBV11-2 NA ASSPGQFTGELF
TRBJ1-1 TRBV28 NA ASSPITAPGTEAF
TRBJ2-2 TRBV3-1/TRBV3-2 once ATSPQGGSNTGELF
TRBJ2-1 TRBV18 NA ASSPTRGTVYNEQF
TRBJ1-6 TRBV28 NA ASSPGQGYSPLH
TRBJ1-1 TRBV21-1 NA AQRRLRGWVNTEAF
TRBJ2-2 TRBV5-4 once ASSPGGSNTGELF
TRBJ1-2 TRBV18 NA ASSPGTGGNYGYT